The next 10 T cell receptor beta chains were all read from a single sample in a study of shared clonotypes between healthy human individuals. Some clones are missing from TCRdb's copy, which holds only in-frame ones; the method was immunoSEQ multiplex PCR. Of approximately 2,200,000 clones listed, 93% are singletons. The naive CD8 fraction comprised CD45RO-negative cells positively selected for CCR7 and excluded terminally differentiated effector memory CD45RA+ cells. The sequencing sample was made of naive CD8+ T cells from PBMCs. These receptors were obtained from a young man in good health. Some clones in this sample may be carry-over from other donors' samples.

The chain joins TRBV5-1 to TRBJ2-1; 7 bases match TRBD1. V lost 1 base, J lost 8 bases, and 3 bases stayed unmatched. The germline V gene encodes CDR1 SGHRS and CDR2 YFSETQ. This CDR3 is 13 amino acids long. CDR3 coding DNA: TGCGCCAGCAGCTTGAACAGGGGCGATGAGCAGTTCTTC. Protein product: CASSLNRGDEQFF.

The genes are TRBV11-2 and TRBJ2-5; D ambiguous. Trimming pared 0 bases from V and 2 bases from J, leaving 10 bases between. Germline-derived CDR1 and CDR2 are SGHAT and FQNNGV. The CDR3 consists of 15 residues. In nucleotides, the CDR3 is TGTGCCAGCAGCTTAGATCCAGGCATACAAGAGACCCAGTACTTC. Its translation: CASSLDPGIQETQYF.

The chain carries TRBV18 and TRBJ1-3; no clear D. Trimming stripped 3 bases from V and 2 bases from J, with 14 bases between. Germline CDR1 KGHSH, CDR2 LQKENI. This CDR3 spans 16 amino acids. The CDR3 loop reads CASSPFMREPGNTIYF. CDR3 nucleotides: TGTGCCAGCTCACCCTTCATGAGGGAACCTGGAAACACCATATATTTT.

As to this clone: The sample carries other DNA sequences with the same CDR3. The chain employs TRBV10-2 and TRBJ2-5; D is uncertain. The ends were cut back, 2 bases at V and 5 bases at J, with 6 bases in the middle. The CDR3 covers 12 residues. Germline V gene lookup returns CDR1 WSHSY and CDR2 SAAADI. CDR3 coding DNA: TGCGCCAGCAGTGAGGGAGCTGAGACCCAGTACTTC. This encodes CASSEGAETQYF.

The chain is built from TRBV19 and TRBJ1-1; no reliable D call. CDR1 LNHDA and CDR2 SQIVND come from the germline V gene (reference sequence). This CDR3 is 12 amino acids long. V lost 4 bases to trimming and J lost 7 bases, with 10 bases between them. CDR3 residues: CASSTHPDEAFF. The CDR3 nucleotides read TGTGCCAGTAGTACACATCCCGATGAAGCTTTCTTT. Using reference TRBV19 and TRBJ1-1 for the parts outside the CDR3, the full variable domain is DGGITQSPKYLFRKEGQNVTLSCEQNLNHDAMYWYRQDPGQGLRLIYYSQIVNDFQKGDIAEGYSVSREKKESFPLTVTSAQKNPTAFYLCASSTHPDEAFFGQGTRLTVV.

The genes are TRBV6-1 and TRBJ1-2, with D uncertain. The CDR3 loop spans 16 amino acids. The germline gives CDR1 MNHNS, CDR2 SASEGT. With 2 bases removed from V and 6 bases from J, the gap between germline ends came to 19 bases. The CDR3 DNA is TGTGCCAGCAGTGAAATCGGGCTGGGCTCAGGCAATGGCTACACCTTC. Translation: CASSEIGLGSGNGYTF.

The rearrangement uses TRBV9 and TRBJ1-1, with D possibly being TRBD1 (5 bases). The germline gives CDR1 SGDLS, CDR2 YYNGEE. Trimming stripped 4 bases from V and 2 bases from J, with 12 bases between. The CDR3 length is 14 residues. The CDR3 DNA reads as TGTGCCAGCAGCTTCGGGGACTTCAACACTGAAGCTTTCTTT. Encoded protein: CASSFGDFNTEAFF.

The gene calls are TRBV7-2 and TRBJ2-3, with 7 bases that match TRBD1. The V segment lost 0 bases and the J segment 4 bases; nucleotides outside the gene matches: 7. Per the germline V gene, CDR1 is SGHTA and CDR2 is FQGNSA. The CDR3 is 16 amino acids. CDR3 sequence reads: CASSLATPTGADTQYF. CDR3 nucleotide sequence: TGTGCCAGCAGCTTAGCGACTCCTACAGGGGCAGATACGCAGTATTTT.

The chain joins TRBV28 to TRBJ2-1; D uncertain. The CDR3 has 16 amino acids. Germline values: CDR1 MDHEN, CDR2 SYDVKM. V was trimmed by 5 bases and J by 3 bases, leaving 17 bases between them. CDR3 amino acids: CASSRAYPRIYNEQFF. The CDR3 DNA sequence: TGTGCCAGCAGTAGGGCCTACCCGAGAATCTACAATGAGCAGTTCTTC.

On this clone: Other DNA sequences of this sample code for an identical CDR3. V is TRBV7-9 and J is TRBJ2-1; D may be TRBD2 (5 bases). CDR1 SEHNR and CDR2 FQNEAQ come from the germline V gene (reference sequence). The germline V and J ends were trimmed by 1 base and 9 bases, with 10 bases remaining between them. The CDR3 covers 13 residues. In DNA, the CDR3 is TGTGCCAGCAGCTTAGTAGGACGGGGTGAGCAGTTCTTC. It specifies CASSLVGRGEQFF.